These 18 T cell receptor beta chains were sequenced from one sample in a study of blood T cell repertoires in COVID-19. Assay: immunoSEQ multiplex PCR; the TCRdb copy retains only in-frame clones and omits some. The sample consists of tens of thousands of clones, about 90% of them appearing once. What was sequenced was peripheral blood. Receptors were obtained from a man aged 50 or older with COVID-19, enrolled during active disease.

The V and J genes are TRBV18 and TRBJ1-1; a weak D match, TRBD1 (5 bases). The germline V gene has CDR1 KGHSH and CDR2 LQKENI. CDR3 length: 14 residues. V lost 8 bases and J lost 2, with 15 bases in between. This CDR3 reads CASLPGAFNTEAFF. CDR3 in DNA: TGTGCCAGCCTACCTGGGGCTTTTAACACTGAAGCTTTCTTT.

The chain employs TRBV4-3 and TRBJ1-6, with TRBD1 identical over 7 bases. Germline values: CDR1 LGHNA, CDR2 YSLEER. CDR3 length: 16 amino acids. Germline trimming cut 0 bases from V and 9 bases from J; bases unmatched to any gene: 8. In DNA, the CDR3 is TGCGCCAGCAGCCAAGAGTTAACAGGGGTTAGTTCACCCCTCCACTTT. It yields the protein CASSQELTGVSSPLHF.

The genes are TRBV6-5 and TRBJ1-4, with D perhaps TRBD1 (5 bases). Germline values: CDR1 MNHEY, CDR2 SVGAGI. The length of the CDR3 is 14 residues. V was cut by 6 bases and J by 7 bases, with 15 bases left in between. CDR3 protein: CASSPLVGREKLFF. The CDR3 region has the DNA TGTGCCAGCAGCCCGCTCGTGGGGCGTGAAAAACTGTTTTTT.

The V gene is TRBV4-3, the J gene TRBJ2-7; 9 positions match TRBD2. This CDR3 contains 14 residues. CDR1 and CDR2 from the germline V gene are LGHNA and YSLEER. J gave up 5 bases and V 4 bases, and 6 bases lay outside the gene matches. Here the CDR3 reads CASSRLAGTDEQYF. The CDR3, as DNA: TGCGCCAGCAGCCGCCTAGCGGGAACTGACGAGCAGTACTTC.

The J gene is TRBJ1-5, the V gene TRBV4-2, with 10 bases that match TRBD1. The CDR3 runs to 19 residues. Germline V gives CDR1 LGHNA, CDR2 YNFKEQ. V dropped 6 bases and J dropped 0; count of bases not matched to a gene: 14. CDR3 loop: CASRMRWDRGSYSNQPQHF. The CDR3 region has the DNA TGTGCCAGCAGGATGAGGTGGGACAGGGGATCCTATAGCAATCAGCCCCAGCATTTT.

The CDR3 DNA is TGTGCCAGCAGCTTGGAACAGGGGAATTCACCCCTCCACTTT. Protein sequence: CASSLEQGNSPLHF. This chain connects TRBV5-4 to TRBJ1-6; 7 bases are a match to TRBD1. This CDR3 has 14 residues. V lost 0 bases to trimming and J lost 7 bases; unmatched junction nucleotides: 1. Germline CDR1 is SGHNT and CDR2 is YYREEE (reference sequence).

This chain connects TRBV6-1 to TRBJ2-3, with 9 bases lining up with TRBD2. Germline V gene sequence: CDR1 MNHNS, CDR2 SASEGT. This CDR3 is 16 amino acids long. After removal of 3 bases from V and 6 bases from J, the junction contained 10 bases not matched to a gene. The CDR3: CASSDLAGPSVDTQYF. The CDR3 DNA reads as TGTGCCAGCAGTGACCTAGCGGGACCCTCCGTTGATACGCAGTATTTT.

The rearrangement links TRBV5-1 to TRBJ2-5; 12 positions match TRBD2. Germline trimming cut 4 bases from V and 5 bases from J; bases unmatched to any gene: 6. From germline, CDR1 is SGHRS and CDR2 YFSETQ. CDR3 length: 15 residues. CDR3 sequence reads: CASSPHTSGRETQYF. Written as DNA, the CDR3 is TGCGCCAGCAGCCCACATACTAGCGGGAGGGAGACCCAGTACTTC.

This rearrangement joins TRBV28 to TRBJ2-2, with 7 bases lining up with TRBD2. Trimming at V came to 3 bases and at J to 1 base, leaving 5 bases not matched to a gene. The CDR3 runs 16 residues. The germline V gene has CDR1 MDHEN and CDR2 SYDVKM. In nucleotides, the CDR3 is TGTGCCAGCAGTTTCTTCCAGCGGGAGAACACCGGGGAGCTGTTTTTT. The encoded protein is CASSFFQRENTGELFF.

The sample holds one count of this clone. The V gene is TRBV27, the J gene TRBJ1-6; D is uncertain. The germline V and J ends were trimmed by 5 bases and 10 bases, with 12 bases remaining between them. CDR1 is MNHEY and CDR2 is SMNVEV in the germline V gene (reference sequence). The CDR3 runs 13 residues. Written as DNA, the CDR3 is TGTGCCAGCAGTACGTCTCGAGGCTCACCCCTCCACTTT. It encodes CASSTSRGSPLHF.

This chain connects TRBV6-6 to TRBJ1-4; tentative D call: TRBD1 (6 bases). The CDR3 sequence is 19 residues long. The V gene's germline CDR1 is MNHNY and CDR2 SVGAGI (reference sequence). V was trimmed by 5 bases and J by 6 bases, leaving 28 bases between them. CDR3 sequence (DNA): TGTGCCAGCAGTCGGAAGAGACAGGCTCTAGTCGGCCCCTATGAAAAACTGTTTTTT. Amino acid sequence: CASSRKRQALVGPYEKLFF.

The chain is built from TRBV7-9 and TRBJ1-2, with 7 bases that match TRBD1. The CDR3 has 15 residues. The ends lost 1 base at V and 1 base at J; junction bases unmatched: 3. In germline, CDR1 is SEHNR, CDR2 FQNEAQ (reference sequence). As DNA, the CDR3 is TGTGCCAGCAGCTTAGGGACAGGCTTTAACTATGGCTACACCTTC. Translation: CASSLGTGFNYGYTF.

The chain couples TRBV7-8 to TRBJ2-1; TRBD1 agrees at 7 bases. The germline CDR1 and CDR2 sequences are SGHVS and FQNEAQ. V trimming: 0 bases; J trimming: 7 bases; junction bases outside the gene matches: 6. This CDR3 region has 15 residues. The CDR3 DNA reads TGTGCCAGCAGCTTAGCGCCGACAGGGTGGAATGAGCAGTTCTTC. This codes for CASSLAPTGWNEQFF.

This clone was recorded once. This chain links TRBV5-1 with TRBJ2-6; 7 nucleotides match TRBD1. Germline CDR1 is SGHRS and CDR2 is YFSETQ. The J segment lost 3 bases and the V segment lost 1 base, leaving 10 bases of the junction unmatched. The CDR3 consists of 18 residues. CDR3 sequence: CASSLSVQGPGGANVLTF. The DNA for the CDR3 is TGCGCCAGCAGCTTGTCGGTACAGGGGCCGGGTGGGGCCAACGTCCTGACTTTC.

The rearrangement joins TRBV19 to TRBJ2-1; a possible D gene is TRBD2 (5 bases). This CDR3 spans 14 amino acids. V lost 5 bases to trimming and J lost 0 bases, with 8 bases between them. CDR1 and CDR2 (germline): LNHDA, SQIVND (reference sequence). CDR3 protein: CASSERSSYNEQFF. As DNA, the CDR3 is TGTGCCAGTAGTGAGCGGAGCTCCTACAATGAGCAGTTCTTC.

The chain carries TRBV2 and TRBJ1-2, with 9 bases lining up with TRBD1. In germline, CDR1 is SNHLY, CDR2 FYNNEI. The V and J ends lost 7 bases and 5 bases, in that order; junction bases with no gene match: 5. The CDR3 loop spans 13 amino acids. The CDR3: CASIEGQGYGYTF. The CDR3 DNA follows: TGTGCCAGCATAGAGGGACAGGGTTATGGCTACACCTTC.

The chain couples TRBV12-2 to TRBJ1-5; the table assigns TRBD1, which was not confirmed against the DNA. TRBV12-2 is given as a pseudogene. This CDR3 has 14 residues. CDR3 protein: CASRLGGSNQPQHF. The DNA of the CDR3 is TGTGCAAGTCGCTTAGGGGGCAGCAATCAGCCCCAGCATTTT.

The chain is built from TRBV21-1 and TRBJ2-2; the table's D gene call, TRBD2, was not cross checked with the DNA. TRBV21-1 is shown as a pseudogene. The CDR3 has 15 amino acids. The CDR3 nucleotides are TGTGCCAGCAGCCCCGGGGGAGGGTGCACCGGGGAGCTGTTTTTT. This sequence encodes CASSPGGGCTGELFF.